These T cell receptor beta chains were read from a single sample in a study of immune evolution from preneoplasia to lung adenocarcinoma. TCRdb's copy holds only in-frame clones and misses some; the assay was immunoSEQ multiplex PCR. The sample lists 9,500 to 10,000 clones, more than 75% seen once, with over 10% in the top ten. What was sequenced was FFPE lung adenocarcinoma in situ tissue. Receptor source: an older person with lung adenocarcinoma. CDR3s include the opening cysteine and the closing phenylalanine or tryptophan. A D gene is named only where the DNA matches it firmly. A clone size is listed for some rows: how often the clone was seen (once, few, many), or a class if it is expanded.

clone size: .
V gene: TRBV15
D gene: .
J gene: TRBJ2-2
CDR3 DNA: TGTGCCACAAATAAGGGGCCAGCGAACACCGGGGAGCTGTTTTTT
CDR3 protein: CATNKGPANTGELFF

clone size: .
V gene: TRBV11-2
D gene: .
J gene: TRBJ2-4
CDR3 DNA: TGTGCCAGCAGCTTAAGTCAGGACAAACTCAAAAACATTCAGTACTTC
CDR3 protein: CASSLSQDKLKNIQYF

clone size: few
V gene: TRBV7-2
D gene: .
J gene: TRBJ2-1
CDR3 DNA: TGTGCCAGCAGCTTTTGGGGCAATGAGCAGTTCTTC
CDR3 protein: CASSFWGNEQFF

clone size: .
V gene: TRBV6-1
D gene: TRBD2
J gene: TRBJ2-4
CDR3 DNA: TGTGCCAGCAGTGAACGGCGGGGGGGGAAAAACATTCAGTACTTC
CDR3 protein: CASSERRGGKNIQYF

clone size: .
V gene: TRBV5-4
D gene: TRBD2
J gene: TRBJ2-2
CDR3 DNA: TGTGCCAGCAGCTTTGGGAGGGGAACCGGGGAGCTGTTTTTT
CDR3 protein: CASSFGRGTGELFF

clone size: once
V gene: TRBV11-2
D gene: TRBD1
J gene: TRBJ2-7
CDR3 DNA: TGTGCCAGCAGCTCCGGGACAGACTTCTCCTACGAGCAGTACTTC
CDR3 protein: CASSSGTDFSYEQYF

clone size: few
V gene: TRBV28
D gene: .
J gene: TRBJ1-2
CDR3 DNA: TGTGCCAGCATCCGGTCGGGGCCTCAAACTAACTATGGCTACACCTTC
CDR3 protein: CASIRSGPQTNYGYTF

clone size: .
V gene: TRBV9
D gene: .
J gene: TRBJ2-4
CDR3 DNA: TGTGCCAGCAGCGTAGAAAGCGGGGACATAGGGAAAAACATTCAATACTTC
CDR3 protein: CASSVESGDIGKNIQYF

clone size: few
V gene: TRBV15
D gene: .
J gene: TRBJ2-7
CDR3 DNA: TGTGCCACCAGCAGAGATGGCGTAGCAGGCTACGAGCAGTACTTC
CDR3 protein: CATSRDGVAGYEQYF

clone size: .
V gene: TRBV19
D gene: .
J gene: TRBJ2-2
CDR3 DNA: TGTGCCAGTATCCCAGAAGGCGGGACGAACACCGGGGAGCTGTTTTTT
CDR3 protein: CASIPEGGTNTGELFF